The sequence of this TCR beta chain was determined in a study of T cell changes during pregnancy in multiple sclerosis. This table comes from immunoSEQ multiplex PCR, and its TCRdb copy is limited to in-frame clones, with some not included. This table has some 59,000 clones, roughly nine tenths appearing once. The CDR3 length is 15 residues. The V segment lost 5 bases and the J segment 1 base; nucleotides outside the gene matches: 4. Germline V CDR1 and CDR2: SEHNR, FQNEAQ (reference sequence). The origin of this receptor is a female donor with multiple sclerosis, enrolled in a pregnancy study. Source: peripheral blood, taken in the first trimester of pregnancy. The V and J genes are TRBV7-9 and TRBJ2-7; 11 bases fit TRBD2. CDR3: CASSPRTSGSYEQYF. CDR3 in DNA: TGTGCCAGCAGCCCCCGGACTAGCGGGTCCTACGAGCAGTACTTC.